The T cell receptor beta chain described here comes from a study of Graves' ophthalmopathy and Graves' hyperthyroidism. With V trimmed by 4 bases and J by 4 bases, 4 bases remained unmatched. Germline values: CDR1 MNHEY, CDR2 SVGAGI. This CDR3 is 13 amino acids long. Beta-chain TCR CDR3 regions were amplified from RNA transcripts. After a first-round RT-PCR with HTBI primers, a second-round multiplex PCR was run. TCRdb independently ran MiXCR on the multiplex PCR reads; one entry per CDR3 protein. In the table there are 450,000 or so distinct CDR3 sequences, over 13% of which are singletons. Overall study results and limits: A 13-signature model separated ophthalmopathy from stable hyperthyroidism, about 91% sensitivity, 80% to 83% specificity.

The table lists this clonotype with many counts. Its antigen is unidentified. Material for sequencing was blood. This TCR was sampled from a woman under 40 with Graves' ophthalmopathy. The J gene is TRBJ2-7, the V gene TRBV6-5; 7 bases match TRBD2. The CDR3 sequence: CASSSSSGYEQYF. DNA for the CDR3: TGTGCCAGCAGTTCGTCTAGCGGATACGAGCAGTACTTC.